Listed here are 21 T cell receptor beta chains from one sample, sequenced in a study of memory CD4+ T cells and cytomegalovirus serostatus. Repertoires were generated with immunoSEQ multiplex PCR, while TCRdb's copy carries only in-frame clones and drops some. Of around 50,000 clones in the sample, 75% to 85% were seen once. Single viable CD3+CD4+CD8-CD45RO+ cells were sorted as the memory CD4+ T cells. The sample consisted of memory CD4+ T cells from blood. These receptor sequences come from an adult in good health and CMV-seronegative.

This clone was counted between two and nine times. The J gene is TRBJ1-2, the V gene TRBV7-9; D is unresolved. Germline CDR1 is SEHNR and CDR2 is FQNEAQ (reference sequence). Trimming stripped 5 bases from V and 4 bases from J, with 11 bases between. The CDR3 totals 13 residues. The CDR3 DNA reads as TGTGCCAGCAGCCATGGAAAGACCTATGGCTACACCTTC. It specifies CASSHGKTYGYTF.

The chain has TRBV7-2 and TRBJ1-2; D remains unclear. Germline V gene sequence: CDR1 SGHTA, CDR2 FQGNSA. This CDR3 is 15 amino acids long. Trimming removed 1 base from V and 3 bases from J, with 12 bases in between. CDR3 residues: CASSLVVAGYYGYTF. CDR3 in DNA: TGTGCCAGCAGCTTAGTGGTAGCAGGCTACTATGGCTACACCTTC.

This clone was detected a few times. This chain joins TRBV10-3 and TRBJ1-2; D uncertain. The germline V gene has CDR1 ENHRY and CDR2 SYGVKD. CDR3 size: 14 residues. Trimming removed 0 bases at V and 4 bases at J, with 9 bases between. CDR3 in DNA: TGTGCCATCAGTGAGTCGGATAGAGCCTATGGCTACACCTTC. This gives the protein CAISESDRAYGYTF.

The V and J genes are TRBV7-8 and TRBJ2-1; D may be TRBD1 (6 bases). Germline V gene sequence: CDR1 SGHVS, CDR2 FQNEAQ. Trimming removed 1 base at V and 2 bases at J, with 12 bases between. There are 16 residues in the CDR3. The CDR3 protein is CASSLGGTRAYNEQFF. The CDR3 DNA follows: TGTGCCAGCAGCTTAGGGGGGACAAGGGCCTACAATGAGCAGTTCTTC.

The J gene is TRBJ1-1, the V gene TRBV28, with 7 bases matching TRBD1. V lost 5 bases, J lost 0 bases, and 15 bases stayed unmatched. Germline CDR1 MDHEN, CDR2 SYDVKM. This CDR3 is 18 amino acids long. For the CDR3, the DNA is TGTGCCAGCAGTCTCCCTTCCGGGACAGCCGTTATGAACACTGAAGCTTTCTTT. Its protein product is CASSLPSGTAVMNTEAFF.

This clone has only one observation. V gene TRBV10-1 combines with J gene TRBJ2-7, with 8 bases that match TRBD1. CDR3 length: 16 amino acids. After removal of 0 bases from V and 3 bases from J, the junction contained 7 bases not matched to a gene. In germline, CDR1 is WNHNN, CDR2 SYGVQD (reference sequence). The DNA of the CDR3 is TGCGCCAGCAGTGAGTCCGGAACAGGGGGAGACTACGAGCAGTACTTC. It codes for CASSESGTGGDYEQYF.

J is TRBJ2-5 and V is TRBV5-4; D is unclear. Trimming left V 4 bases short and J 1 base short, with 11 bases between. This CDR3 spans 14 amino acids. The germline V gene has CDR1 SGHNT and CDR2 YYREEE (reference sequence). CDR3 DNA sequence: TGTGCCAGCAGCCCTCCTCCTCCCCAAGAGACCCAGTACTTC. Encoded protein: CASSPPPPQETQYF.

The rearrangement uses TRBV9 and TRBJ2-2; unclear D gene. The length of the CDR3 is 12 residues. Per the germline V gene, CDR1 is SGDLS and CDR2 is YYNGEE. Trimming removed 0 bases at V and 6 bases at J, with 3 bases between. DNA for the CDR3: TGTGCCAGCAGCGTAGTCCCCGGGGAGCTGTTTTTT. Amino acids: CASSVVPGELFF.

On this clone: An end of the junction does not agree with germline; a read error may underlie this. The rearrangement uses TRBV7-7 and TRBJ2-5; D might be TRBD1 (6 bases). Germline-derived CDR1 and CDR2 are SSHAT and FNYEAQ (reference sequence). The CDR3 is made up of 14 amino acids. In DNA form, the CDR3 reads TGTGCTAGCAGCTTAGGGGGTAGAGGGGAGACCCAGTACTTC. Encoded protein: CASSLGGRGETQYF.

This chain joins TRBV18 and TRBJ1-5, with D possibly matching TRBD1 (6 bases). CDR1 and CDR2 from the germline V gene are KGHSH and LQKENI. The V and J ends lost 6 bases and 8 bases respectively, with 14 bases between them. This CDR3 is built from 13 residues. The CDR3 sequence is CASSGAQGKPQHF. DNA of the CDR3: TGTGCCAGCTCGGGGGCCCAGGGGAAGCCCCAGCATTTT.

DNA of the CDR3: TGTGCCAGCAGAGGAGGGAACTATGGCTACACCTTC. This translates into CASRGGNYGYTF. The chain joins TRBV25-1 to TRBJ1-2; no firm D call. V lost 6 bases and J lost 2, with 7 bases in between. The CDR3 spans 12 residues. Germline CDR1 and CDR2: MGHDK and SYGVNS.

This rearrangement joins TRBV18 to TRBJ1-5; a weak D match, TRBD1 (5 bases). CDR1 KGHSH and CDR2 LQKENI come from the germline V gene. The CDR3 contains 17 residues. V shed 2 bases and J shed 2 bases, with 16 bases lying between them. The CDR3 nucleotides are TGTGCCAGCTCACCAGCGGGACCTCAAGGGGGCAATCAGCCCCAGCATTTT. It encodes CASSPAGPQGGNQPQHF.

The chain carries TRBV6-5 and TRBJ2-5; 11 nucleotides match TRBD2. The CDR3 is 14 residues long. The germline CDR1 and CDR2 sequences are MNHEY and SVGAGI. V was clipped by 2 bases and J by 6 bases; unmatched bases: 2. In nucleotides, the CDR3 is TGTGCCAGCAGTTACGGACTAGCGGGCAAGACCCAGTACTTC. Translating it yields CASSYGLAGKTQYF.

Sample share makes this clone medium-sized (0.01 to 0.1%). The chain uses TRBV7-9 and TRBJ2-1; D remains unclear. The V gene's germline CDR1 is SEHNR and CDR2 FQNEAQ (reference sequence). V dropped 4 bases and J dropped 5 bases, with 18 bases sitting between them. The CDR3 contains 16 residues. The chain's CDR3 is CASSSSDKAWDNEQFF. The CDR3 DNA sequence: TGTGCCAGCAGCTCGTCCGACAAGGCATGGGACAATGAGCAGTTCTTC.

CDR3: CASSRYGTEQETQYF. The CDR3 DNA is TGTGCCAGCAGCCGCTACGGGACAGAACAAGAGACCCAGTACTTC. The chain uses TRBV11-2 and TRBJ2-5; 7 positions match TRBD1. V lost 5 bases, J lost 2 bases, and 8 bases stayed unmatched. The CDR3 runs to 15 residues. Germline CDR1 and CDR2: SGHAT and FQNNGV.

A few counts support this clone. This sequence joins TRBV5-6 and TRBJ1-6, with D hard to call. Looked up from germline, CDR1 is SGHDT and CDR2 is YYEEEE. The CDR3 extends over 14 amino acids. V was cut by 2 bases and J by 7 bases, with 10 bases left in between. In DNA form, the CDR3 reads TGTGCCAGCAGCTTAAGAGGGTACAATTCACCCCTCCACTTT. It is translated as CASSLRGYNSPLHF.

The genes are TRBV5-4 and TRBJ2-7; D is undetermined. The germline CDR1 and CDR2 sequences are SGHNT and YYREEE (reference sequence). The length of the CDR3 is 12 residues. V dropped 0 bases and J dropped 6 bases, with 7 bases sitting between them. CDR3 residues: CASSLGKGEQYF. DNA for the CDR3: TGTGCCAGCAGCTTGGGTAAAGGCGAGCAGTACTTC.

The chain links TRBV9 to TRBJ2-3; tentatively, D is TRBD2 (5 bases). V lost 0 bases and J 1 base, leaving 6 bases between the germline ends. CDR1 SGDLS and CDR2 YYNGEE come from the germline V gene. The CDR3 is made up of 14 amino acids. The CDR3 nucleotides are TGTGCCAGCAGCGTAGGGACTGGCACAGATACGCAGTATTTT. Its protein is CASSVGTGTDTQYF. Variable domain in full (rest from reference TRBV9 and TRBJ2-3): DSGVTQTPKHLITATGQRVTLRCSPRSGDLSVYWYQQSLDQGLQFLIQYYNGEERAKGNILERFSAQQFPDLHSELNLSSLELGDSALYFCASSVGTGTDTQYFGPGTRLTVL.

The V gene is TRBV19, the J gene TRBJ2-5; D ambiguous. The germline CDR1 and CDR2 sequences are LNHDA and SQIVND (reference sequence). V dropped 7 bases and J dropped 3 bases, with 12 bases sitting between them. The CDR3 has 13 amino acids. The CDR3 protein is CASKIGSEETQYF. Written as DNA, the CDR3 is TGTGCCAGTAAGATCGGGTCCGAAGAGACCCAGTACTTC.

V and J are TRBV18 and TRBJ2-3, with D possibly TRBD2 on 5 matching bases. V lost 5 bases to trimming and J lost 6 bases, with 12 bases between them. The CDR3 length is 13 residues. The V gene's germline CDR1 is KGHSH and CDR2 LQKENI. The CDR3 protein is CASSSGVKDTQYF. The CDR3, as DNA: TGTGCCAGCTCATCCGGGGTGAAGGATACGCAGTATTTT.

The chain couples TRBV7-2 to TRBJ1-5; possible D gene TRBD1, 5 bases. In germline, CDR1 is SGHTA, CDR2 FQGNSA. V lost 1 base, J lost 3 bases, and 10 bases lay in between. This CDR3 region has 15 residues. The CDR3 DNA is TGTGCCAGCAGCTTAGTCGACAGCCCCAATCAGCCCCAGCATTTT. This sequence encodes CASSLVDSPNQPQHF.